The 8 T cell receptor beta chains listed next were all sequenced from one sample in a study of OX40 agonist ivuxolimab in advanced cancers. The data were produced by immunoSEQ multiplex PCR, yet TCRdb's version contains in-frame clones alone and is incomplete. The sample lists 69,000 or so clones, roughly 80% occurring once. Sequencing used CD4+ or CD8+ T cells sorted from blood, obtained in a trial of the OX40 agonist ivuxolimab. Receptors originate from an adult with an advanced solid tumor such as melanoma, head and neck, liver or kidney cancer.

This clone was recorded only once. This chain joins TRBV19 and TRBJ2-5; 8 nucleotides match TRBD1. The CDR3 totals 14 residues. Trimming took 4 bases from V and 5 from J; bases not matched to a gene: 6. Germline V gives CDR1 LNHDA, CDR2 SQIVND (reference sequence). CDR3 loop: CASSRQGRLETQYF. The DNA for the CDR3 is TGTGCCAGTAGTAGACAGGGGCGCCTGGAGACCCAGTACTTC.

This chain uses TRBV27 with TRBJ2-2; weak D call: TRBD2 (5 bases). V lost 6 bases to trimming and J lost 4 bases, with 18 bases between them. Germline loops: CDR1 MNHEY, CDR2 SMNVEV (reference sequence). This CDR3 spans 16 amino acids. As DNA, the CDR3 is TGTGCCAGCAGAGATCGGCCTGGAGGTTCCACCGGGGAGCTGTTTTTT. It is translated as CASRDRPGGSTGELFF.

J is TRBJ2-2 and V is TRBV7-2; D is uncertain. Per the germline V gene, CDR1 is SGHTA and CDR2 is FQGNSA. The CDR3 spans 15 residues. V was cut by 3 bases and J by 0 bases, with 8 bases left in between. The CDR3 coding sequence is TGTGCCAGCAGCTTCGGCACTACGAACACCGGGGAGCTGTTTTTT. Its translation is CASSFGTTNTGELFF.

The CDR3 bases are TGTGCCAGCAGCTGGACAGGGGAGTACCAAGAGACCCAGTACTTC. Translated, it gives CASSWTGEYQETQYF. The chain recombines TRBV5-6 with TRBJ2-5; 9 bases agree with TRBD1. V lost 3 bases and J lost 0; bases outside the gene matches: 3. The CDR3 has 15 residues. The germline CDR1 and CDR2 sequences are SGHDT and YYEEEE.

This clone was seen more than once but under ten times. This rearrangement joins TRBV29-1 to TRBJ1-2, with a weak D call TRBD1 (5 bases). Trimming removed 8 bases from V and 4 bases from J, with 11 bases in between. The germline V gene has CDR1 SQVTM and CDR2 ANQGSEA. This CDR3 is built from 11 residues. The CDR3 coding sequence is TGCAGCTCCAGGGACGGCTATGGCTACACCTTC. This gives the protein CSSRDGYGYTF.

This rearrangement joins TRBV4-2 to TRBJ1-4; D is perhaps TRBD1 (5 bases). Germline CDR1 reads LGHNA; CDR2 reads YNFKEQ. Trimming left V 0 bases short and J 8 bases short, with 10 bases between. This CDR3 region has 14 residues. As DNA, the CDR3 is TGTGCCAGCAGCCAAGATAACGCAGGGGAAAAACTGTTTTTT. Translated: CASSQDNAGEKLFF.

The chain combines TRBV6-1 with TRBJ1-4; no firm D call. This CDR3 region has 16 residues. The V and J ends lost 3 bases and 1 base respectively, with 12 bases between them. CDR1 and CDR2 (germline): MNHNS, SASEGT. CDR3 nucleotides: TGTGCCAGCAGTGATGGTAGGGAAGGAACTAATGAAAAACTGTTTTTT. Protein product: CASSDGREGTNEKLFF.

The chain employs TRBV28 and TRBJ2-3; the D is unclear. With 7 bases removed from V and 5 bases from J, the gap between germline ends came to 13 bases. Germline V gene sequence: CDR1 MDHEN, CDR2 SYDVKM. The CDR3 consists of 13 residues. The CDR3 nucleotides are TGTGCCAGCACGTTTCTGGGGATAGATACGCAGTATTTT. It specifies CASTFLGIDTQYF.